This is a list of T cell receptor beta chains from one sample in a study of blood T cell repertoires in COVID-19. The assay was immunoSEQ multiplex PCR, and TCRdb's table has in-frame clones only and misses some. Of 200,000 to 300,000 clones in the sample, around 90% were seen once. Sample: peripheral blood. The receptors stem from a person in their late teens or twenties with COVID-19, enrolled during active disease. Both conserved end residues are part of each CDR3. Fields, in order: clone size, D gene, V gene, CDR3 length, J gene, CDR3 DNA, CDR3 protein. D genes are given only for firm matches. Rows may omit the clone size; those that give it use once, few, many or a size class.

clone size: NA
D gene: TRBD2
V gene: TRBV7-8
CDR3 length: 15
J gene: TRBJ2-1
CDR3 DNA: TGTGCCAGCAGCTCGACTAGCGGGTTACACAATGAGCAGTTCTTC
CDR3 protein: CASSSTSGLHNEQFF

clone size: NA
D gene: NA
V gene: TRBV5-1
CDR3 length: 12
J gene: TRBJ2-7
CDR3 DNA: TGCGCCAGCAGCTTTCAGGGATGGGAGCAGTACTTC
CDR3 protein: CASSFQGWEQYF

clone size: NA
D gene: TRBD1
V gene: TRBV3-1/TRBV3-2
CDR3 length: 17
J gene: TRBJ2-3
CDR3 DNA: TGTGCCAGCAGCCAAGCGGCTCGGACAGGGGGCACAGATACGCAGTATTTT
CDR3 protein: CASSQAARTGGTDTQYF

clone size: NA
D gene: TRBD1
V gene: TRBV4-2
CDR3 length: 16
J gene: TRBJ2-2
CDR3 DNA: TGTGCCAGCAGCCAAATACCGGGACAGGGGACCGGGGAGCTGTTTTTT
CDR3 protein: CASSQIPGQGTGELFF

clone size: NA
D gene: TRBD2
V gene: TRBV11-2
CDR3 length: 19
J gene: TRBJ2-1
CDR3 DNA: TGTGCCAGCAGCTTTCCCGTGTCCCCAAGCGGGAGGGCCTATAATGAGCAGTTCTTC
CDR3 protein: CASSFPVSPSGRAYNEQFF

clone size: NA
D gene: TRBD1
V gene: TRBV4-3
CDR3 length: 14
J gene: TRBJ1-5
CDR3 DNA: TGCGCCAGCAGCAAAGAACAGGGGAATCAGCCCCAGCATTTT
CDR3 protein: CASSKEQGNQPQHF

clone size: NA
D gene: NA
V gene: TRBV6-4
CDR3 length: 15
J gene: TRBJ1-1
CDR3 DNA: TGTGCCAGCAGCCCCTCGGGGGGCAAAATTTCTGAAGCTTTCTTT
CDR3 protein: CASSPSGGKISEAFF

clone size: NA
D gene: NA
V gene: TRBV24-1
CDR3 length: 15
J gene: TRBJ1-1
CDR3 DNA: TGTGCCACCAGTGCCCCTCCCGACAGGCGCCATGAAGCTTTCTTT
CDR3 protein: CATSAPPDRRHEAFF

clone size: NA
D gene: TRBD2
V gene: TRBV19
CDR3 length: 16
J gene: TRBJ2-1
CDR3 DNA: TGTGCCAGTAGCCCGACTAGCGGGGGGACCTACAATGAGCAGTTCTTC
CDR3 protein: CASSPTSGGTYNEQFF

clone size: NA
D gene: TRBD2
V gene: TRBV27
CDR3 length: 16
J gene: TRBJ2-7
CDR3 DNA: TGTGCCAGCAGTTCACTCCGACTAGCTAGTTCCTACGAGCAGTACTTC
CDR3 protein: CASSSLRLASSYEQYF

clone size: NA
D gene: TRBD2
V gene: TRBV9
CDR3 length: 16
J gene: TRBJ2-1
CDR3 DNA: TGTGCCAGCAGCGCGGAGGGGACTAGCGGGTACAATGAGCAGTTCTTC
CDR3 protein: CASSAEGTSGYNEQFF

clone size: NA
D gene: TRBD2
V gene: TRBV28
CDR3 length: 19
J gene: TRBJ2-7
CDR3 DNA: TGTGCCAGCAGTTTACGCCTCCGGCCGGTAGCGGGTGAATCCTACGAGCAGTACTTC
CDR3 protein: CASSLRLRPVAGESYEQYF

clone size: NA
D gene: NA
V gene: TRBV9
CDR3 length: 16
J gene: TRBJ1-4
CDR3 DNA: TGTGCCAGCAGCTACTCCCCCGGTCTGTCTAATGAAAAACTGTTTTTT
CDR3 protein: CASSYSPGLSNEKLFF

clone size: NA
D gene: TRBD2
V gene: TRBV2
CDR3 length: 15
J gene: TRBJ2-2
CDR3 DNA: TGTGCCAGCACCGCAAGCGGGAGTCAAACCGGGGAGCTGTTTTTT
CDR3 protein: CASTASGSQTGELFF

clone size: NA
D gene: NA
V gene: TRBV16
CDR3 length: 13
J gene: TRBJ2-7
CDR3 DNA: TGTGCCAGCAGCCAACAGGGGATCCACGAGCAGTACTTC
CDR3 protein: CASSQQGIHEQYF

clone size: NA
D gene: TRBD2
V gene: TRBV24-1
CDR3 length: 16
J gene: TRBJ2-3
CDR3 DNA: TGTGCCACCAGTGACCCTCGGGAGGGCCCCACAGATACGCAGTATTTT
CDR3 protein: CATSDPREGPTDTQYF

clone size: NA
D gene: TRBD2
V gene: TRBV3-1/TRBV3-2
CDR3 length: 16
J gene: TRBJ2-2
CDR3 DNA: TGTGCCAGCAGCCTCCTAGCGGGAGGGGGGTCCGGGGAGCTGTTTTTT
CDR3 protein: CASSLLAGGGSGELFF

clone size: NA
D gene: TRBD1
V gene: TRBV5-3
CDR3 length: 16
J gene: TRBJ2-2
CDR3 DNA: TGTGCCAGAAGCGGTAGACAGGGAGTGAACACCGGGGAGCTGTTTTTT
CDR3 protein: CARSGRQGVNTGELFF

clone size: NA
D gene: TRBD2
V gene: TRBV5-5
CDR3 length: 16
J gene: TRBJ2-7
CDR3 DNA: TGTGCCAGCAGCTCCGCCACTAGCGGGATCTCCTACGAGCAGTACTTC
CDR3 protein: CASSSATSGISYEQYF

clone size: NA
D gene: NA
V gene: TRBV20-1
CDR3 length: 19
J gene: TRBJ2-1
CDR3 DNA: TGCAGTGCTAGTCCTCCTCTCTCGACTCCCCGTGCCTCCTACAATGAGCAGTTCTTC
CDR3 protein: CSASPPLSTPRASYNEQFF

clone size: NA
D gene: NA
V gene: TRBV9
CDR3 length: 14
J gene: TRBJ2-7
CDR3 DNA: TGTGCCAGCAGCATGTCTAGCGAGTACGTCGAGCAGTACTTC
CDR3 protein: CASSMSSEYVEQYF

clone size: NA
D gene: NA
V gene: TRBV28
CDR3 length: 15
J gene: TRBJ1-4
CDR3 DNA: TGTGCCAGCAGTCCCCCGGTTAGCACTAATGAAAAACTGTTTTTT
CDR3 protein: CASSPPVSTNEKLFF

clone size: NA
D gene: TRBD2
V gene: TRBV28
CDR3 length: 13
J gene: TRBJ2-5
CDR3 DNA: TGTGCCAGCAAAAGCGGGGGAACGGAGACCCAGTACTTC
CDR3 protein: CASKSGGTETQYF

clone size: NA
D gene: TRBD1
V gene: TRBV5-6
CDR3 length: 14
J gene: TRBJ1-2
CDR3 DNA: TGTGCCAGCAGCGCTCCAGGGGGCGCGGGCGGCTACACCTTC
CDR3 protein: CASSAPGGAGGYTF

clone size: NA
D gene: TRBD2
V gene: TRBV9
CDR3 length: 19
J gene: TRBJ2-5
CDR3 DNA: TGTGCCAGCAGCCTGTTCTCCGGGACTAGCGGGCAGACCCAAGAGACCCAGTACTTC
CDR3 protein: CASSLFSGTSGQTQETQYF

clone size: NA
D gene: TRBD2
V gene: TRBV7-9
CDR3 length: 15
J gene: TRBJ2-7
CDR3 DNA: TGTGCCAGCAGGGAGGGTGGCGGGAGTTTCGCGGAGCAGTACTTC
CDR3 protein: CASREGGGSFAEQYF

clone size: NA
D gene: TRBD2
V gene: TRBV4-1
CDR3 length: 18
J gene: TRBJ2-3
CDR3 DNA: TGCGCCAGCAGCCAGGCCCCGGGACTAGCGGGAGAGGGAGATACGCAGTATTTT
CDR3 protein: CASSQAPGLAGEGDTQYF

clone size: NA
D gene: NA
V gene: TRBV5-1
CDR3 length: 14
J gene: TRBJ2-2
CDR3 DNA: TGCGCCAGCAGCCGATACAGGAGCACCGGGGAGCTGTTTTTT
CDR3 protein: CASSRYRSTGELFF

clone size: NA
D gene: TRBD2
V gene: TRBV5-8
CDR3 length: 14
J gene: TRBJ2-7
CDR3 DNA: TGTGCCAGCAGCCGGACTAGCTACTCCTACGAGCAGTACTTC
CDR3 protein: CASSRTSYSYEQYF

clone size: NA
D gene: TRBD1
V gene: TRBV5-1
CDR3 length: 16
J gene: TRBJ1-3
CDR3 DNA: TGCGCCAGCAGGACCGGACAGGGGGTATCTGGAAACACCATATATTTT
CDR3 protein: CASRTGQGVSGNTIYF

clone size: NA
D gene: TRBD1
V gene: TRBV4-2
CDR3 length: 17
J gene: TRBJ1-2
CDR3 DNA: TGTGCCAGCAGCCGCCTTGATTCAGGGGGCGGACTCTATGGCTACACCTTC
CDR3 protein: CASSRLDSGGGLYGYTF

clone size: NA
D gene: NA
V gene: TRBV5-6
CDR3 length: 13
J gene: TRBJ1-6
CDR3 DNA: TGTGCCAGCAGCTTTGGCCAGTATTCACCCCTCCACTTT
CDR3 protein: CASSFGQYSPLHF

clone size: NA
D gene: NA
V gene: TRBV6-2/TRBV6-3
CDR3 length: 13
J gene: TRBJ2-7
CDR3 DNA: TGTGCCAGCAGTTTAGCGGCTTCCTACGAGCAGTACTTC
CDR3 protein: CASSLAASYEQYF

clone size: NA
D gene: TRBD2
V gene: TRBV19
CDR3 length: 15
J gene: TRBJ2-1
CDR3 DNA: TGTGCCAGTAGTTCCGGGACTAGCGGAAGCAATGAGCAGTTCTTC
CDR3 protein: CASSSGTSGSNEQFF

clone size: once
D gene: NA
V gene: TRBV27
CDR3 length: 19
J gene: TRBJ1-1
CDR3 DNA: TGTGCCAGCAGTTTGAAACGGGGGGCAACGAACGGGCGAAACACTGAAGCTTTCTTT
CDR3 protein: CASSLKRGATNGRNTEAFF

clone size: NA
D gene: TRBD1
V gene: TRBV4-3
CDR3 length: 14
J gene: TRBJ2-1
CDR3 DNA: TGCGCCAGCAGCCACGGGACAGGGTCGAGTGAGCAGTTCTTC
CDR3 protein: CASSHGTGSSEQFF

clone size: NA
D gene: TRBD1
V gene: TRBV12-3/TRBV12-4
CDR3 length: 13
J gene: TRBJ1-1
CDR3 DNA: TGTGCCAGCAGCCTACAGGGGGACACTGAAGCTTTCTTT
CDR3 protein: CASSLQGDTEAFF

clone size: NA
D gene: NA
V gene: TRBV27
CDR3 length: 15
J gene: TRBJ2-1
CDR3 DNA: TGTGCCAGCAGAAGCGGGTACAGCTCCTACAATGAGCAGTTCTTC
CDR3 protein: CASRSGYSSYNEQFF

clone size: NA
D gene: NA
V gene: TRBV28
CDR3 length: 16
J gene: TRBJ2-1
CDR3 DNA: TGTGCCAGCAGGTTTGGTACGAGAGGGATCGGCAATGAGCAGTTCTTC
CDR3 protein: CASRFGTRGIGNEQFF

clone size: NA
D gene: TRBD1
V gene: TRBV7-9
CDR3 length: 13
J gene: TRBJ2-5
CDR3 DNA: TGTGCCAGCAGCCCCCGGGACAGGGAGACCCAGTACTTC
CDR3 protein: CASSPRDRETQYF

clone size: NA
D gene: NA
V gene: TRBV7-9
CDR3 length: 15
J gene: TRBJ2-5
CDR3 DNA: TGTGCCAGCAGCTTGTCCCCAGCGCCTCAAGAGACCCAGTACTTC
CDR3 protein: CASSLSPAPQETQYF

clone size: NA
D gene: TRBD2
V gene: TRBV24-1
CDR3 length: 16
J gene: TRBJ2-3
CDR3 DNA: TGTGCCACCAGTGACCGCTCTAGCGGACGCACAGATACGCAGTATTTT
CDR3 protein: CATSDRSSGRTDTQYF

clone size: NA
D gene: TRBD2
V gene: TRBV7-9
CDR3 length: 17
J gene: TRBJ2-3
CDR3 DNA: TGTGCCAGCAGCTCGGCGGGAGGATACCTAAGCACAGATACGCAGTATTTT
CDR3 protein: CASSSAGGYLSTDTQYF

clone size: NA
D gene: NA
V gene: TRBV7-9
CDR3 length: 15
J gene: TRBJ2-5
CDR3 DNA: TGTGCCAGCAGCTTAGGGCCAGGGCTGGGGGAGACCCAGTACTTC
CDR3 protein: CASSLGPGLGETQYF

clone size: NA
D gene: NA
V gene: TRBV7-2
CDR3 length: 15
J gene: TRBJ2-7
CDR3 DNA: TGTGCCAGCAGCTTAACCTCCCGAGTCTCCTACGAGCAGTACTTC
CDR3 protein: CASSLTSRVSYEQYF

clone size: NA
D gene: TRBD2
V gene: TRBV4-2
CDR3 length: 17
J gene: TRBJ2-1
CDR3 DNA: TGTGCCAGCAGCCAAGAGTACGGACTAGCGGGAGTTGATGAGCAGTTCTTC
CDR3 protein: CASSQEYGLAGVDEQFF

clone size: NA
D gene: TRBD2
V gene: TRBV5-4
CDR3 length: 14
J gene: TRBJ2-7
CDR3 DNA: TGTGCCAGCAGCCCGGTAGCGGGAGTCTACGAGCAGTACTTC
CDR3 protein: CASSPVAGVYEQYF

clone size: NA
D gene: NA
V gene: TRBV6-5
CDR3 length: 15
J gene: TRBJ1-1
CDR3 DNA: TGTGCCAGCAGTTTTCTCAGGGTAAGGGACACTGAAGCTTTCTTT
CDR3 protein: CASSFLRVRDTEAFF

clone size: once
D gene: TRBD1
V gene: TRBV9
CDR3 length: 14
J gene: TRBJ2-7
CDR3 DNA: TGTGCCAGCTCAAATGGACAGGGACGATACGAGCAGTACTTC
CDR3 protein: CASSNGQGRYEQYF

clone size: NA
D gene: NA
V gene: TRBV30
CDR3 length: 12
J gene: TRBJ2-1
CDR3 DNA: TGTGCCTGGAGTGCTACCTACAATGAGCAGTTCTTC
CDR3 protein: CAWSATYNEQFF